This record concerns one T cell receptor (beta chain) sequence. This clonotype was detected many times. Its antigen remains unidentified. Base-call qualities are not available, and no considerably larger clone is one nucleotide away. Unmatched junction bases come to 4, with V trimmed by 4 bases and J by 4 bases. From the germline V gene, CDR1 is ENHRY and CDR2 is SYGVKD. The CDR3 contains 13 residues, cysteine and phenylalanine counted. Kept here is only the CDR3 DNA, which spans 39 bases and is read in frame from base 1. The data were obtained in a study of Graves' ophthalmopathy and Graves' hyperthyroidism (dated by TCRdb to the late 2010s). The study in broad terms: Peripheral blood was collected at initial diagnosis, prior to any treatment. The study used signatures of the TCR beta repertoire to tell Graves' ophthalmopathy apart from Graves' hyperthyroidism and to predict which patients would progress to ophthalmopathy. To explore V-J signatures that distinguish ophthalmopathy from hyperthyroidism, a discovery set of about a hundred patients was enrolled, made up of 40 to 45 with ophthalmopathy and 57 with stable hyperthyroidism. After sampling, hyperthyroidism patients received methimazole starting at 30 mg daily, and ophthalmopathy patients received high-dose intravenous methylprednisolone. For independent validation, a separate cohort was made up of some 18 hyperthyroidism patients plus 17 patients who later progressed from hyperthyroidism to ophthalmopathy. In several hyperthyroidism patients, the T-cell repertoires found in thyroid tissue were compared with those found in blood. The 75 to 100 discovery patients were randomly divided into training and test sets at a 7:3 ratio. In total, 135 blood samples were TCR-sequenced: around 42 ophthalmopathy, approximately 75 hyperthyroidism and about 17 hyperthyroidism-to-ophthalmopathy patients.

What the study reported, not specific to this receptor: No statistical method was used to predetermine the sample size, and group allocation was not hidden from the investigators. In validation, the model predicted ophthalmopathy progression with more than 55% sensitivity and around 72% specificity; roughly 11 predicted patients were CT-confirmed with GO in a median of approximately 6.5 months. Ophthalmopathy was separated from stable hyperthyroidism by the 13-signature model with more than 85% sensitivity and less than 82% specificity in cross-validation and with 80%/75% in the test set. Most expanded thyroid clonotypes with a frequency above 0.001 also appeared in blood, which suggests that blood repertoires may reflect the immune response in the thyroid.

Stable hyperthyroidism was defined as no progression to ophthalmopathy within 18 months of follow-up. Patients with hyperthyroidism were aged 18 to 65 years, had been newly diagnosed, and had a disease duration of less than 2 months. Anyone with other autoimmune diseases, uncontrolled infections, pregnancy or lactation was excluded from the study. Clinical symptoms, serum thyroxine, TRAb, thyroid ultrasound and orbital computed tomography were used for diagnosis. Using Ficoll-Paque density gradient centrifugation, PBMCs were isolated from over 8.5 ml of fresh peripheral blood. Trizol reagent was used to extract the total RNA, and its quality was then checked on an Agilent 2100 Bioanalyzer. For repertoire sequencing, the TCR beta CDR3 regions were amplified from RNA transcripts. The first round of RT-PCR was done with HTBI primers and the Qiagen OneStep RT-PCR kit, and was followed by a second round of multiplex PCR, then size selection and purification. Sequencing of the libraries was carried out on an Illumina HiSeq2000 in paired-end mode with 100 bp reads. The authors' analysis ran thus. SOAPnuke was used to process the reads, throwing out any read that had adapters, had uncalled bases, had a mean Phred below 15, or lacked an exact constant-primer or identifier match. COPE v1.2.5 was used to merge high-quality paired reads. Each unique nucleotide sequence was defined as a clonotype, and clonotypes were aligned to IMGT TRB V, D and J references with MiTCR v1.1. Only V-J combinations with frequency above 0.0001 were analysed, covering 98% to 99.2% of repertoires. For each V-J combination, a TCR clonal expansion and chaos score was defined as F50 clonal expansion divided by the chaos observed in the TCRdist matrix. Features were reduced by Welch's t-statistics and random forest to roughly 14 V-J combinations, which fed a naive Bayes classifier. The similarity between thyroid and blood repertoires was quantified using the Morisita-Horn index. TCRdb trimmed the raw reads at Q25, called clones with MiXCR and kept productive beta chains. A single entry per CDR3 protein holds the most common genes and DNA from its merged rows. TCRdb's processing, not the authors' own work, is the source of the V and J calls. The sample records about 380,000 distinct CDR3 sequences, just over 15% of which are singletons. Jointly, the top ten make up around 7% of the sample.

Sequenced sample: peripheral blood. The TCR originated in a woman under 30 with stable Graves' hyperthyroidism. Donor details come from another sample of the same person, matched by shared clones. The V gene is TRBV10-3 and the J gene is TRBJ2-7, and 7 junctional nucleotides match TRBD1. The CDR3 here reads CAISGDRGYEQYF. At the DNA level, the sequence is TGTGCCATCAGTGGGGACAGAGGATACGAGCAGTACTTC.